These 27 T cell receptor beta chains were all obtained from the same sample, sequenced in a study of blood T cell repertoires in COVID-19. The method was immunoSEQ multiplex PCR; TCRdb's version includes in-frame clones alone and lacks a portion of them. The sample contains 150,000 or so clones, approximately 80% of which appear only once. Sequences were obtained from peripheral blood. The receptor source for this set is an older woman with COVID-19, enrolled during active disease.

The V and J genes are TRBV25-1 and TRBJ2-6; D not certain. Germline V lookup: CDR1 MGHDK, CDR2 SYGVNS. There are 18 residues in the CDR3. V lost 6 bases and J 0 bases, leaving 18 bases between the germline ends. The CDR3 DNA follows: TGTGCCAGCAGCTTGATGGGCTCAGCTACCTCTGGGGCCAACGTCCTGACTTTC. Translation: CASSLMGSATSGANVLTF.

The chain recombines TRBV7-3 with TRBJ1-3; 9 nucleotides agree with TRBD1. The CDR3 has 17 residues. Germline V CDR1 and CDR2: SGHTA, FQGTGA. Trimming cost V 7 bases and J 4 bases; bases outside gene matches: 14. CDR3 nucleotides: TGTGCCAGCAACAGCAGGACAGGGGAGATTGGGGGAAACACCATATATTTT. Amino acid sequence: CASNSRTGEIGGNTIYF.

The V gene is TRBV7-3, the J gene TRBJ2-1; 14 bases are shared with TRBD2. Per germline, CDR1 SGHTA and CDR2 FQGTGA. With V trimmed by 4 bases and J by 2 bases, 7 bases remained unmatched. The length of the CDR3 is 18 residues. CDR3 in amino acids: CASSSSGTSGSAYNEQFF. Here the CDR3 DNA reads TGTGCCAGCAGCTCCTCCGGGACTAGCGGGAGCGCCTACAATGAGCAGTTCTTC.

V and J are TRBV29-1 and TRBJ2-1, with TRBD2 matching over 14 bases. The ends lost 6 bases at V and 0 bases at J; junction bases unmatched: 10. The CDR3 covers 18 residues. Germline CDR1 SQVTM, CDR2 ANQGSEA. The CDR3 protein is CSVAGTSGSSSSYNEQFF. CDR3 coding DNA: TGCAGCGTAGCCGGGACTAGCGGGAGTAGTTCCTCCTACAATGAGCAGTTCTTC.

The genes are TRBV19 and TRBJ2-1, with D perhaps matching TRBD2 (6 bases). Per the germline V gene, CDR1 is LNHDA and CDR2 is SQIVND (reference sequence). CDR3 size: 14 residues. V lost 7 bases and J lost 10, with 20 bases in between. In nucleotides, the CDR3 is TGTGCCAGTACCCTCACTGGCCGCGGAGGGGAGCAGTTCTTC. Amino acid sequence: CASTLTGRGGEQFF.

The chain recombines TRBV2 with TRBJ1-5; possibly TRBD1 for D (5 bases). This CDR3 has 15 residues. In germline, CDR1 is SNHLY, CDR2 FYNNEI. The V and J ends lost 1 base and 0 bases respectively, with 7 bases between them. Here the CDR3 reads CASSEEGFSNQPQHF. Here the CDR3 DNA reads TGTGCCAGCAGTGAAGAGGGGTTTAGCAATCAGCCCCAGCATTTT.

The chain carries TRBV5-6 and TRBJ1-6, with 8 bases lining up with TRBD1. J was trimmed by 8 bases and V by 4 bases; bases with no gene match: 8. CDR1 SGHDT and CDR2 YYEEEE come from the germline V gene. The CDR3 is made up of 15 amino acids. CDR3 protein: CASSPDRGWDSPLHF. CDR3 nucleotides: TGTGCCAGCAGCCCTGACAGGGGCTGGGATTCACCCCTCCACTTT. The full variable domain, in which reference TRBV5-6 and TRBJ1-6 provide the parts outside the CDR3, is DAGVTQSPTHLIKTRGQQVTLRCSPKSGHDTVSWYQQALGQGPQFIFQYYEEEERQRGNFPDRFSGHQFPNYSSELNVNALLLGDSALYLCASSPDRGWDSPLHFGNGTRLTVT.

V usage is TRBV6-5 and J usage is TRBJ1-5; 7 bases line up with TRBD1. CDR1 MNHEY and CDR2 SVGAGI come from the germline V gene. The ends lost 0 bases at V and 2 bases at J; junction bases unmatched: 4. The CDR3 contains 16 residues. The CDR3 loop is CASSYSGTAGNQPQHF. The CDR3 nucleotides are TGTGCCAGCAGTTACTCCGGGACAGCTGGCAATCAGCCCCAGCATTTT.

The rearrangement links TRBV11-3 to TRBJ2-3; TRBD1 aligns across 9 bases. V lost 4 bases, J lost 7 bases, and 9 bases stayed unmatched. This CDR3 spans 15 amino acids. Germline values: CDR1 SGHNT, CDR2 YENEEA. CDR3 loop: CASSSGQGIINTQYF. CDR3 nucleotide sequence: TGTGCCAGCAGCTCCGGACAGGGGATAATAAATACGCAGTATTTT.

The chain is built from TRBV5-6 and TRBJ1-2; D remains unclear. Germline CDR1 is SGHDT and CDR2 is YYEEEE. CDR3 length: 16 amino acids. Deletions cut 1 base from V and 6 bases from J, with 19 bases between. The CDR3 here is CASSLSRESLGNGYTF. CDR3 bases: TGTGCCAGCAGCTTGAGTCGGGAATCACTTGGGAATGGCTACACCTTC.

The rearrangement links TRBV19 to TRBJ1-1; D perhaps matches TRBD1 (6 bases). The CDR3 totals 16 residues. Germline V gene data show CDR1 as LNHDA and CDR2 as SQIVND (reference sequence). V was trimmed by 5 bases and J by 0 bases, leaving 16 bases between them. The CDR3 region is CASSPTGTHMNTEAFF. CDR3 in DNA: TGTGCCAGTAGTCCTACCGGGACACACATGAACACTGAAGCTTTCTTT.

The chain employs TRBV7-2 and TRBJ2-3, with no clear D. This CDR3 contains 14 residues. The V gene's germline CDR1 is SGHTA and CDR2 FQGNSA. V lost 3 bases, J lost 11 bases, and 18 bases lay in between. The CDR3 sequence is CASSFYLTGPGQYF. CDR3 nucleotide sequence: TGTGCCAGCAGCTTCTACCTGACTGGTCCTGGGCAGTATTTT.

CDR3 sequence: CASAKPGQGDQYF. CDR3 in DNA: TGTGCCAGCGCAAAGCCGGGACAGGGTGACCAGTACTTC. This chain links TRBV12-3 or TRBV12-4 with TRBJ2-5; 9 positions match TRBD1. CDR3 length: 13 amino acids. Trimming removed 8 bases from V and 10 bases from J; junction bases left unmatched: 11.

This chain connects TRBV29-1 to TRBJ2-5, with 10 bases identical to TRBD2. With 6 bases clipped from V and 5 bases from J, the junction kept 6 bases outside the gene matches. From germline, CDR1 is SQVTM and CDR2 ANQGSEA. This CDR3 comprises 13 residues. The CDR3 here is CSVRTSGTETQYF. CDR3 coding DNA: TGCAGCGTGAGAACTAGCGGGACTGAGACCCAGTACTTC.

The DNA of the CDR3 is TGTGCCAGCAGCCCCGGAGGGTGGACTGAAGCTTTCTTT. It encodes CASSPGGWTEAFF. The genes are TRBV12-3 or TRBV12-4 and TRBJ1-1; D uncertain. V lost 6 bases and J 5 bases, leaving 13 bases between the germline ends. The CDR3 totals 13 residues.

The chain combines TRBV11-2 with TRBJ2-7, with TRBD2 identical over 13 bases. The germline V gene encodes CDR1 SGHAT and CDR2 FQNNGV. This CDR3 region has 15 residues. V trimming: 5 bases; J trimming: 2 bases; junction bases outside the gene matches: 3. For the CDR3, the DNA is TGTGCCAGCAGCCCGGGACTAGCGGGAACCTACGAGCAGTACTTC. Amino acid sequence: CASSPGLAGTYEQYF.

This sequence joins TRBV4-1 and TRBJ1-2; tentative D call: TRBD1 (6 bases). The CDR3 is made up of 16 amino acids. CDR1 MGHRA and CDR2 YSYEKL come from the germline V gene. Trimming removed 6 bases from V and 4 bases from J, with 21 bases in between. The CDR3 loop reads CASRNSRGGDGYGYTF. In DNA form, the CDR3 reads TGCGCCAGCAGGAATTCTAGGGGGGGCGATGGCTATGGCTACACCTTC.

Points on this clone: The same CDR3 is also encoded by other DNA sequences in this sample. The J gene is TRBJ1-1, the V gene TRBV11-3; D gene ambiguous. This CDR3 has 13 amino acids. V lost 2 bases, J lost 2 bases, and 6 bases lay in between. The germline gives CDR1 SGHNT, CDR2 YENEEA. CDR3 sequence (DNA): TGTGCCAGCAGCTTAACGACTAACACTGAAGCTTTCTTT. Translating it yields CASSLTTNTEAFF.

The genes are TRBV10-3 and TRBJ1-6; TRBD1 aligns across 8 bases. J gave up 7 bases and V 7 bases, and 9 bases lay outside the gene matches. CDR1 is ENHRY, CDR2 SYGVKD, per germline. The CDR3 has 15 residues. The CDR3 DNA reads TGTGCCATCAAACCGGGGGGACAGGCCAATTCACCCCTCCACTTT. This translates into CAIKPGGQANSPLHF.

The rearrangement uses TRBV12-3 or TRBV12-4 and TRBJ1-5; a weak D match, TRBD1 (5 bases). The CDR3 loop spans 13 amino acids. Between the trimmed V and J ends, which lost 6 bases and 3 bases, there was a span of 9 bases. The CDR3 region is CASSRQTNQPQHF. CDR3 coding DNA: TGTGCCAGCAGCCGACAGACCAATCAGCCCCAGCATTTT.

This clone was detected once. The chain recombines TRBV6-2 or TRBV6-3 with TRBJ1-2; 9 bases are a match to TRBD1. The CDR3 spans 14 residues. The junction had 6 bases not matched to a gene; V was cut back by 6 bases and J by 4 bases. Germline V gives CDR1 MNHEY, CDR2 SVGEGT. CDR3: CASSQGTGSYGYTF. The CDR3 DNA sequence: TGTGCCAGCAGCCAAGGGACAGGGTCCTATGGCTACACCTTC.

V is TRBV2 and J is TRBJ1-4, with D perhaps TRBD1 (5 bases). The V end lost 7 bases, the J end lost 8 bases, and 17 bases lay between the germline ends. CDR1 and CDR2 from the germline V gene are SNHLY and FYNNEI. The CDR3 extends over 14 amino acids. CDR3 sequence (DNA): TGTGCCAGCACAACCGGGACTGGGGGGGAAAAACTGTTTTTT. Translation gives CASTTGTGGEKLFF.

The CDR3 DNA is TGTGCCACCAGTTCGCCGACGGGGTCGGGGGAGCTGTTTTTT. It codes for CATSSPTGSGELFF. The gene calls are TRBV24-1 and TRBJ2-2, with D possibly being TRBD2 (5 bases). Deletions cut 6 bases from V and 8 bases from J, with 15 bases between. The CDR3 spans 14 residues. CDR1 and CDR2 (germline): KGHDR, SFDVKD.

This sequence joins TRBV10-1 and TRBJ2-1; weak D call: TRBD2 (7 bases). The CDR3 is made up of 16 amino acids. The V end lost 0 bases, the J end lost 15 bases, and 24 bases lay between the germline ends. Germline CDR1 reads WNHNN; CDR2 reads SYGVQD (reference sequence). The CDR3 here is CASSESRGVTRGGVFF. The CDR3 nucleotides read TGCGCCAGCAGTGAGTCTCGCGGGGTCACCCGAGGGGGGGTGTTCTTC.

In DNA, the CDR3 is TGTGCCAGCAGCTTTAGCGGGGGGGCCAACAATGAGCAGTTCTTC. Translating gives CASSFSGGANNEQFF. The rearrangement joins TRBV7-8 to TRBJ2-1; TRBD2 matches at 11 bases. Per germline, CDR1 SGHVS and CDR2 FQNEAQ. The CDR3 runs 15 residues. After removal of 3 bases from V and 5 bases from J, the junction contained 3 bases not matched to a gene.

This sequence joins TRBV29-1 and TRBJ2-1; D call uncertain. The CDR3 contains 12 residues. Trimming shortened V by 5 bases and J by 7 bases, and 12 bases separated the two germline ends. Germline lookup yields CDR1 SQVTM and CDR2 ANQGSEA. Here the CDR3 DNA reads TGCAGCGTTCAAGGTAGAGGAAATGAGCAGTTCTTC. Amino acid sequence: CSVQGRGNEQFF.

With respect to this clone: A junction boundary mismatches the germline segment, possibly from a read error. J is TRBJ1-3 and V is TRBV30; 10 bases map to TRBD1. The CDR3 sequence is 14 residues long. In germline, CDR1 is GTSNPN, CDR2 SVGIG (reference sequence). The CDR3 reads CAWNAGQGGNTIYF. DNA for the CDR3: TGTGCTTGGAACGCGGGACAGGGGGGAAACACCATATATTTT.